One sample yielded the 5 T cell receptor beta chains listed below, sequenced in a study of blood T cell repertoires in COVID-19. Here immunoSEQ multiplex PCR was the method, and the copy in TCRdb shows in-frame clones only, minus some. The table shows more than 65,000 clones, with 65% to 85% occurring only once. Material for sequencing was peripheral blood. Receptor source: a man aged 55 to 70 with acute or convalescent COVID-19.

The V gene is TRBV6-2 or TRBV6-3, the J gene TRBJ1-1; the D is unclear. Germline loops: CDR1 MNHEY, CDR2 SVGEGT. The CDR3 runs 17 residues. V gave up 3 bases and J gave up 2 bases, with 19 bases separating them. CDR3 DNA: TGTGCCAGCAGTTATGTTAGGCCAGGCCTCTCCAACACTGAAGCTTTCTTT. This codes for CASSYVRPGLSNTEAFF.

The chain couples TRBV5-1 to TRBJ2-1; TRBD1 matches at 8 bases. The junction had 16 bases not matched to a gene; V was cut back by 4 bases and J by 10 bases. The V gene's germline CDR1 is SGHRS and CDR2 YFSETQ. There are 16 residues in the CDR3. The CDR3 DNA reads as TGCGCCAGCAGCCTGGAAGGGACAGGCCGACCAGGCGAGCAGTTCTTC. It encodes CASSLEGTGRPGEQFF. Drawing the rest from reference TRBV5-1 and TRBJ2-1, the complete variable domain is KAGVTQTPRYLIKTRGQQVTLSCSPISGHRSVSWYQQTPGQGLQFLFEYFSETQRNKGNFPGRFSGRQFSNSRSEMNVSTLELGDSALYLCASSLEGTGRPGEQFFGPGTRLTVL.

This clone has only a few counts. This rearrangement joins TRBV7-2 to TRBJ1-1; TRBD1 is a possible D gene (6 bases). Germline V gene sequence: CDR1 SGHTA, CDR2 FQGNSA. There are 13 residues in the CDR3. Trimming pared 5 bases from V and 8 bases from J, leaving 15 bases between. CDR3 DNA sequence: TGTGCCAGCAGCCCCAGGGGAGACTACGAAGCTTTCTTT. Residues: CASSPRGDYEAFF.

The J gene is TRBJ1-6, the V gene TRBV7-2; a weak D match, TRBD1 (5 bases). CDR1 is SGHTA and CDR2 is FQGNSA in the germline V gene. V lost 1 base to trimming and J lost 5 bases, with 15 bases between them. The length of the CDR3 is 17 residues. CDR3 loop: CASSLGGPRINNSPLHF. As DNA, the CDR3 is TGTGCCAGCAGCTTAGGGGGCCCCCGCATCAATAATTCACCCCTCCACTTT.

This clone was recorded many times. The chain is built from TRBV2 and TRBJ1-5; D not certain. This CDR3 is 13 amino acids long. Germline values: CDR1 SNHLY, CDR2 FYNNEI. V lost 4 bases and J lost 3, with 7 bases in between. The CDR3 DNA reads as TGTGCCAGCAGTGTTTGGGCCAATCAGCCCCAGCATTTT. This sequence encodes CASSVWANQPQHF.